This is a list of T cell receptor beta chains from one sample in a study of cytomegalovirus exposure and HLA in healthy donors. The protocol was immunoSEQ multiplex PCR, while the TCRdb copy is restricted to in-frame clones and leaves out a portion. In total, the table holds 50,000 or so clones. Sequences were obtained from PBMCs. These receptors were taken from a man aged 40-55 years in good health and CMV-seropositive. The CDR3 runs from the conserved cysteine through the conserved F or W. Each record gives: V gene, D gene, J gene, CDR3 DNA, CDR3 protein. The D gene is left open where the match is weak.

V: TRBV7-9
D: TRBD1
J: TRBJ2-7
DNA: TGTGCCAGCAGCCCGATCGTGGGACAGGAAAGCTCCTACGAGCAGTACTTC
CDR3: CASSPIVGQESSYEQYF

V: TRBV27
D: .
J: TRBJ2-5
DNA: TGTGCCAGCAATTCGGACAGGCTCGGAGGGGAGACCCAGTACTTC
CDR3: CASNSDRLGGETQYF

V: TRBV5-5
D: .
J: TRBJ2-5
DNA: TGTGCCAGCAGCTTGCCGGGAGAGCAGACCCAGTACTTC
CDR3: CASSLPGEQTQYF

V: TRBV6-6
D: .
J: TRBJ2-5
DNA: TGTGCCAGCAGTCGGACAATCCAAGAGACCCAGTACTTC
CDR3: CASSRTIQETQYF

V: TRBV5-6
D: .
J: TRBJ1-1
DNA: TGTGCCAGCAGCTTGGTGAGCCAGGTAACCGAAGCTTTCTTT
CDR3: CASSLVSQVTEAFF

V: TRBV10-1
D: .
J: TRBJ2-6
DNA: TGCGCCAGCGTATACCTCCGGACAGCTGATATCTCTGGGGCCAACGTCCTGACTTTC
CDR3: CASVYLRTADISGANVLTF

V: TRBV18
D: .
J: TRBJ1-1
DNA: TGTGCCAGCTCCCAGTCGACAGAGCCGAACACTGAAGCTTTCTTT
CDR3: CASSQSTEPNTEAFF

V: TRBV28
D: TRBD1
J: TRBJ2-1
DNA: TGTGCCAGCAGTTTTGAGGACAGGGACTACAATGAGCAGTTCTTC
CDR3: CASSFEDRDYNEQFF

V: TRBV6-4
D: TRBD2
J: TRBJ2-3
DNA: TGTGCCAGCAGTAGGACTAGCGCCGGTGGCACAGATACGCAGTATTTT
CDR3: CASSRTSAGGTDTQYF

V: TRBV4-1
D: TRBD1
J: TRBJ1-2
DNA: TGCGCCAGCAGCCTTAACACAGGGGAGACTAACTATGGCTACACCTTC
CDR3: CASSLNTGETNYGYTF

V: TRBV30
D: .
J: TRBJ1-2
DNA: TGTGCCCGTTCGAGGGAGAACTATGGCTACACCTTC
CDR3: CARSRENYGYTF

V: TRBV29-1
D: TRBD2
J: TRBJ2-7
DNA: TGCAGCGTGGTCGGTACTAGCGGCGGGGCGGCCTACGAGCAGTACTTC
CDR3: CSVVGTSGGAAYEQYF

V: TRBV5-5
D: .
J: TRBJ2-5
DNA: TGTGCCAGCAGCCGAAGGGGCCGCCAAGAGACCCAGTACTTC
CDR3: CASSRRGRQETQYF

V: TRBV19
D: TRBD2
J: TRBJ2-1
DNA: TGTGCCAGCGCGGGACTAGCGAACAATGAGCAGTTCTTC
CDR3: CASAGLANNEQFF

V: TRBV27
D: .
J: TRBJ2-1
DNA: TGTGCCAGCAGTTCGGCAGGGCGACGCGAGCAGTTCTTC
CDR3: CASSSAGRREQFF

V: TRBV20-1
D: .
J: TRBJ2-7
DNA: TGCAGTGCCAAGGGGTTTAACGAGCAGTACTTC
CDR3: CSAKGFNEQYF

V: TRBV30
D: TRBD2
J: TRBJ2-7
DNA: TGTGCCTGGACTAGCGGGAGCTACGAGCAGTACTTC
CDR3: CAWTSGSYEQYF

V: TRBV20-1
D: .
J: TRBJ2-1
DNA: TGCAGTGCTAGTGGCGGTGATGAGCAGTTCTTC
CDR3: CSASGGDEQFF

V: TRBV7-9
D: TRBD1
J: TRBJ1-2
DNA: TGTGCCAGCAGCTCGACAGGGGGCGGCTATGGCTACACCTTC
CDR3: CASSSTGGGYGYTF

V: TRBV9
D: .
J: TRBJ2-1
DNA: TGTGCCAGCAGCGTAGATAAGCAGGGGATACACAATGAGCAGTTCTTC
CDR3: CASSVDKQGIHNEQFF

V: TRBV6-5
D: .
J: TRBJ1-2
DNA: TGTGCCAGCAGAAGCTTAACTTCGGGCTACACCTTC
CDR3: CASRSLTSGYTF

V: TRBV6-5
D: TRBD1
J: TRBJ1-2
DNA: TGTGCCAGCAGTTACTCGCAAGGACAGGGTAGCTATGGCTACACCTTC
CDR3: CASSYSQGQGSYGYTF

V: TRBV6-9
D: TRBD1
J: TRBJ2-1
DNA: TGTGCCGGTACGACCGGGGACAGGGGGCCCTACTCCTACAATGAGCAGTTCTTC
CDR3: CAGTTGDRGPYSYNEQFF

V: TRBV6-5
D: TRBD1
J: TRBJ1-1
DNA: TGTGCCAGCACCGCCGGGACAGGGTCTACTGAAGCTTTCTTT
CDR3: CASTAGTGSTEAFF

V: TRBV18
D: TRBD1
J: TRBJ1-1
DNA: TGTGCCAGCTCACCTAGACAGGGGAACACTGAAGCTTTCTTT
CDR3: CASSPRQGNTEAFF

V: TRBV7-2
D: TRBD1
J: TRBJ2-2
DNA: TGTGCCAGCAGCCCCCAGGGGGCGTGGAACACCGGGGAGCTGTTTTTT
CDR3: CASSPQGAWNTGELFF

V: TRBV29-1
D: TRBD1
J: TRBJ2-7
DNA: TGCAGCGTCGCGACAGGGGCCTCCTACGAGCAGTACTTC
CDR3: CSVATGASYEQYF

V: TRBV7-8
D: TRBD2
J: TRBJ2-5
DNA: TGTGCCAGCAGCCGATATCTAGCGGTACAAGAGACCCAGTACTTC
CDR3: CASSRYLAVQETQYF

V: TRBV27
D: .
J: TRBJ2-2
DNA: TGTGCCAGCAGTTTATATCCGGGTGACACCGGGGAGCTGTTTTTT
CDR3: CASSLYPGDTGELFF

V: TRBV9
D: .
J: TRBJ1-3
DNA: TGTGCCAGCAGCGTAATAGGGGTATCGGACACCATATATTTT
CDR3: CASSVIGVSDTIYF

V: TRBV6-1
D: .
J: TRBJ1-2
DNA: TGTGCCAGCAGTGCACACTCGGGGGGGACATATCGGGGCTACACCTTC
CDR3: CASSAHSGGTYRGYTF

V: TRBV18
D: TRBD1
J: TRBJ2-3
DNA: TGTGCCAGCAGTAGACAGGGGAAGACAGATACGCAGTATTTT
CDR3: CASSRQGKTDTQYF

V: TRBV2
D: TRBD1
J: TRBJ2-2
DNA: TGTGCCAGCAGTGGGGACAGGGACTACCGGGAGCTGTTTTTT
CDR3: CASSGDRDYRELFF

V: TRBV29-1
D: TRBD2
J: TRBJ2-3
DNA: TGCAGCGTTTATCCAGCGGGGGAAACAGATACGCAGTATTTT
CDR3: CSVYPAGETDTQYF

V: TRBV28
D: .
J: TRBJ1-4
DNA: TGTGCCAGCAACTCCCTGGCAGGGACTAATGAAAAACTGTTTTTT
CDR3: CASNSLAGTNEKLFF